Listed below are T cell receptor beta chains from one sample, sequenced in a study of blood T cell repertoires in COVID-19. Sequenced by immunoSEQ multiplex PCR; TCRdb stores in-frame clones only, minus some. The sample lists some 240,000 clones, around 83% occurring once. Sequencing was done on a sample of peripheral blood. The receptors derive from a woman in her sixties or seventies with active or convalescent COVID-19. Both conserved end residues are part of each CDR3. The D gene is left open where the match is weak. Clone size is given for some rows only: seen once, a few or many times, or a class if the clone is expanded.

V	length	size	J	D	CDR3	DNA
TRBV9	18	NA	TRBJ2-1	TRBD2	CASSVAVTSGKSYNEQFF	TGTGCCAGCAGCGTAGCCGTGACTAGCGGTAAATCCTACAATGAGCAGTTCTTC
TRBV7-2	17	NA	TRBJ1-6	TRBD1	CASSRSSGQLFNSPLHF	TGTGCCAGCAGCCGGAGTTCGGGACAGCTGTTTAATTCACCCCTCCACTTT
TRBV29-1	12	NA	TRBJ2-5	TRBD1	CSVHRGVETQYF	TGCAGCGTTCACAGGGGGGTGGAGACCCAGTACTTC
TRBV19	14	NA	TRBJ2-7	NA	CASSIVSGVSEQYF	TGTGCCAGTAGTATCGTATCGGGGGTAAGCGAGCAGTACTTC
TRBV19	15	once	TRBJ1-4	NA	CASSLRRGPNEKLFF	TGTGCCAGTAGTTTACGTAGGGGCCCTAATGAAAAACTGTTTTTT
TRBV5-5	14	NA	TRBJ2-3	TRBD2	CASSKAGGTDTQYF	TGTGCCAGCAGCAAAGCGGGGGGCACAGATACGCAGTATTTT
TRBV21-1	17	NA	TRBJ2-3	NA	CASRSARGGAATDTQYF	TGTGCCAGCAGAAGTGCCAGAGGGGGGGCCGCCACAGATACGCAGTATTTT
TRBV7-3	15	many	TRBJ2-7	TRBD2	CASIAGGGYVHEQYF	TGTGCCAGCATAGCCGGGGGAGGGTACGTCCACGAGCAGTACTTC
TRBV3-1/TRBV3-2	14	NA	TRBJ2-7	TRBD2	CASSPGLGAYEQYF	TGTGCCAGCAGCCCCGGACTAGGCGCCTACGAGCAGTACTTC
TRBV19	17	NA	TRBJ1-5	NA	CASSPSKQGFWNQPQHF	TGTGCCAGTAGTCCAAGTAAACAGGGATTCTGGAATCAGCCCCAGCATTTT
TRBV18	16	NA	TRBJ1-2	NA	CASSPSDKGVLYGYTF	TGTGCCAGCTCACCATCGGATAAAGGGGTCCTTTATGGCTACACCTTC
TRBV12-3/TRBV12-4	13	NA	TRBJ2-2	NA	CASSLVSSGELFF	TGTGCCAGCAGTTTGGTCAGTTCCGGGGAGCTGTTTTTT
TRBV6-5	15	NA	TRBJ2-7	NA	CASSLRVGFSYEQYF	TGTGCCAGCAGCCTCAGGGTGGGGTTTTCCTACGAGCAGTACTTC
TRBV5-5	13	NA	TRBJ2-5	NA	CASSFQSRETQYF	TGTGCCAGCAGCTTTCAATCGCGGGAGACCCAGTACTTC
TRBV9	17	NA	TRBJ1-2	NA	CASSVGGLRATGYGYTF	TGTGCCAGCAGCGTAGGGGGGCTTCGGGCGACGGGGTATGGCTACACCTTC
TRBV12-3/TRBV12-4	12	NA	TRBJ1-2	NA	CASSLKLYGYTF	TGTGCCAGCAGTTTAAAATTATATGGCTACACCTTC
TRBV21-1	14	NA	TRBJ1-6	NA	CASDAGDGNSPLHF	TGTGCCAGCGACGCAGGGGACGGTAATTCACCCCTCCACTTT
TRBV30	15	NA	TRBJ2-3	TRBD2	CAWSVQSGGTDTQYF	TGTGCCTGGAGTGTTCAGAGCGGGGGCACAGATACGCAGTATTTT
TRBV19	16	NA	TRBJ1-5	NA	CASSTSQGIGNQPQHF	TGTGCCAGTAGTACTTCGCAGGGCATCGGCAATCAGCCCCAGCATTTT
TRBV7-9	16	NA	TRBJ2-3	TRBD1	CASSLGAGGNADTQYF	TGTGCCAGCAGCTTAGGGGCAGGGGGTAACGCAGATACGCAGTATTTT
TRBV6-1	14	NA	TRBJ1-5	NA	CASSEHKSDQPQHF	TGTGCCAGCAGTGAACACAAGAGCGATCAGCCCCAGCATTTT
TRBV11-2	14	NA	TRBJ2-7	NA	CASSHTSGPYEQYF	TGTGCCAGCAGCCATACCAGCGGTCCCTACGAGCAGTACTTC
TRBV5-1	16	NA	TRBJ1-2	NA	CASSWEGLGGPYGYTF	TGCGCCAGCAGCTGGGAAGGCTTAGGAGGCCCCTATGGCTACACCTTC
TRBV11-3	16	NA	TRBJ2-5	TRBD2	CASSPYGGAGEETQYF	TGTGCCAGCAGCCCCTATGGTGGAGCGGGGGAAGAGACCCAGTACTTC
TRBV29-1	13	NA	TRBJ1-2	NA	CSVERQGSYGYTF	TGCAGCGTTGAAAGGCAGGGGTCCTATGGCTACACCTTC
TRBV5-8	16	NA	TRBJ2-5	TRBD1	CASSFRTGGPQETQYF	TGTGCCAGCAGCTTCCGGACAGGGGGCCCCCAAGAGACCCAGTACTTC
TRBV6-1	15	NA	TRBJ1-5	NA	CASSEAGGRSQPQHF	TGTGCCAGCAGTGAAGCGGGAGGGAGGAGTCAGCCCCAGCATTTT
TRBV18	13	once	TRBJ1-2	TRBD1	CASSPTGVGGYTF	TGTGCCAGCTCACCAACAGGGGTGGGTGGCTACACCTTC
TRBV18	14	few	TRBJ1-4	NA	CASSPGPTNEKLFF	TGTGCCAGCTCACCGGGGCCAACTAATGAAAAACTGTTTTTT
TRBV20-1	13	NA	TRBJ2-7	NA	CSASRQGSYEQYF	TGCAGTGCTAGTAGGCAGGGGTCCTACGAGCAGTACTTC
TRBV5-4	12	NA	TRBJ1-2	NA	CASAPEGYGYTF	TGTGCCAGCGCCCCGGAGGGCTATGGCTACACCTTC
TRBV9	17	NA	TRBJ1-6	TRBD1	CASSVSPDRARNSPLHF	TGTGCCAGCAGCGTGAGTCCTGACAGGGCCCGAAATTCACCCCTCCACTTT
TRBV30	17	few	TRBJ1-5	NA	CAWSVLPYRRNYQPQHF	TGTGCCTGGAGTGTACTTCCGTACCGAAGAAACTATCAGCCCCAGCATTTT
TRBV7-9	15	once	TRBJ2-1	TRBD2	CASSSSGATYNEQFF	TGTGCCAGCAGCTCTAGCGGGGCTACCTACAATGAGCAGTTCTTC
TRBV7-3	14	once	TRBJ1-1	NA	CASSLGQMNTEAFF	TGTGCCAGCAGCTTAGGACAGATGAACACTGAAGCTTTCTTT
TRBV30	13	NA	TRBJ1-2	TRBD1	CACRGTENYGYTF	TGTGCCTGCCGAGGGACAGAGAACTATGGCTACACCTTC
TRBV30	13	NA	TRBJ2-5	NA	CAWSVGAGETQYF	TGTGCCTGGAGTGTAGGGGCCGGAGAGACCCAGTACTTC
TRBV7-8	15	NA	TRBJ2-1	TRBD2	CASSLAGLSYNEQFF	TGTGCCAGCAGCTTAGCGGGACTATCTTACAATGAGCAGTTCTTC
TRBV3-1/TRBV3-2	13	once	TRBJ1-2	NA	CASSQEGIYGYTF	TGTGCCAGCAGCCAAGAGGGCATCTATGGCTACACCTTC
TRBV4-1	15	few	TRBJ2-7	NA	CASSQDPRTDYEQYF	TGCGCCAGCAGCCAAGATCCGAGGACAGACTACGAGCAGTACTTC
TRBV18	13	NA	TRBJ2-3	NA	CASSPPIEDTQYF	TGTGCCAGCTCACCACCGATAGAGGATACGCAGTATTTT
TRBV5-5	13	NA	TRBJ1-3	NA	CASSPATGNTIYF	TGTGCCAGCAGCCCGGCGACAGGAAACACCATATATTTT
TRBV11-2	11	NA	TRBJ1-6	NA	CASSSGSPLHF	TGTGCCAGCAGCTCCGGGTCACCCCTCCACTTT
TRBV20-1	14	NA	TRBJ2-3	NA	CSAGGHPRTDTQYF	TGCAGTGCTGGTGGACACCCGCGAACAGATACGCAGTATTTT
TRBV6-5	12	NA	TRBJ1-2	NA	CASRGGAPGYTF	TGTGCCAGCCGGGGAGGGGCCCCAGGCTACACCTTC
TRBV2	14	NA	TRBJ1-2	TRBD1	CASRLGQGGLGYTF	TGTGCCAGCCGACTCGGACAGGGAGGTTTGGGCTACACCTTC
TRBV7-6	16	once	TRBJ2-5	NA	CASSLREGRGEETQYF	TGTGCCAGCAGCTTACGGGAAGGGCGTGGGGAAGAGACCCAGTACTTC
TRBV10-1	14	NA	TRBJ1-2	NA	CASSERPSGNGYTF	TGCGCCAGCAGTGAGAGACCCTCGGGGAATGGCTACACCTTC
TRBV19	16	NA	TRBJ1-5	NA	CASRTTGTPSNQPQHF	TGTGCCAGTAGAACGACCGGGACACCTAGCAATCAGCCCCAGCATTTT
TRBV2	11	few	TRBJ1-2	NA	CASTRNYGYTF	TGTGCCAGCACTCGGAACTATGGCTACACCTTC
TRBV7-6	15	NA	TRBJ1-3	NA	CASSTGHSSGNTIYF	TGTGCCAGCAGCACGGGACATAGCTCTGGAAACACCATATATTTT
TRBV5-1	14	NA	TRBJ1-4	NA	CASSSTVTNEKLFF	TGCGCCAGCAGCTCGACAGTAACTAATGAAAAACTGTTTTTT
TRBV5-8	16	once	TRBJ2-7	NA	CASSIPATPPPYEQYF	TGTGCCAGCAGCATCCCCGCAACTCCCCCCCCCTACGAGCAGTACTTC
TRBV10-3	14	few	TRBJ1-3	NA	CAISEPDTGNTIYF	TGTGCCATCAGTGAGCCCGACACGGGAAACACCATATATTTT
TRBV7-3	16	NA	TRBJ2-3	TRBD2	CASSPQLAGDTDTQYF	TGTGCCAGCAGCCCCCAACTAGCGGGGGACACAGATACGCAGTATTTT
TRBV6-5	15	few	TRBJ1-5	TRBD1	CASSRDRPSNQPQHF	TGTGCCAGCAGTCGGGACAGGCCCAGCAATCAGCCCCAGCATTTT
TRBV18	14	once	TRBJ2-5	NA	CASSLRQPLETQYF	TGTGCCAGCTCACTTCGACAGCCACTAGAGACCCAGTACTTC
TRBV25-1	15	NA	TRBJ1-3	TRBD1	CASSESQGAGNTIYF	TGTGCCAGCAGTGAATCTCAGGGGGCTGGAAACACCATATATTTT
TRBV10-3	15	NA	TRBJ2-2	TRBD2	CAISESNGGSGELFF	TGTGCCATCAGTGAGTCGAACGGGGGGTCCGGGGAGCTGTTTTTT